Detailed here is one T cell receptor beta chain. The trim removed 6 bases at V and 5 bases at J, leaving 11 bases unmatched. Germline lookup yields CDR1 SGHTA and CDR2 FQGNSA. CDR3 length: 16 amino acids. The data stem from a study of beta chain features in type 1 diabetes. Reverse transcribing all isolated RNA meant expressed TCRB transcripts were sequenced. The data were produced by immunoSEQ multiplex PCR, yet TCRdb's version contains in-frame clones alone and is incomplete. The sample has about 360,000 clones; over 10% are singletons. This receptor was identified in a man aged 18 to 30 in good health. The V gene is TRBV7-2, the J gene TRBJ2-5, with TRBD2 matching 11 bases. Sequencing input: naive CD4+ T cells from blood. CDR3 region: CASRAGLAGGYETQYF. Written as DNA, the CDR3 is TGTGCCAGCAGGGCAGGGCTAGCGGGAGGTTATGAGACCCAGTACTTC.